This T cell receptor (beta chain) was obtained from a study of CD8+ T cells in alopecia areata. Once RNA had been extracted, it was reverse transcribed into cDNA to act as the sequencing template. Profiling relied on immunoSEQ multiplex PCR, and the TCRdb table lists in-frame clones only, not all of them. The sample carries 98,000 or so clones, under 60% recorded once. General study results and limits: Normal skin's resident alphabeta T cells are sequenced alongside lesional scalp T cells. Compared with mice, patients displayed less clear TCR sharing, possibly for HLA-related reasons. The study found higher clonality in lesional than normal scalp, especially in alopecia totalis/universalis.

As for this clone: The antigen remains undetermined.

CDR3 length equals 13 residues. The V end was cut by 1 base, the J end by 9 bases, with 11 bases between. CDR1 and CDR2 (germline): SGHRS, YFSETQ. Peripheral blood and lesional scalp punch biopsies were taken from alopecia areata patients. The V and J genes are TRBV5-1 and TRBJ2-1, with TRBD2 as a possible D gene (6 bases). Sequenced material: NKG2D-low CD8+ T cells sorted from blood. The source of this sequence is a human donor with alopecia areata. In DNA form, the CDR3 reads TGCGCCAGCAGCTTGTTACGCGGGATTGAGCAGTTCTTC. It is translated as CASSLLRGIEQFF.